Described below is a single TCR beta chain sequence and its context. The antigen is not known. These data come from a study of T cells after yellow fever vaccination. For the study at large: With SMART-Seq v4 Ultra Low Input, the fractions containing low cell numbers were prepared. Study findings and constraints: A small proportion of clonotypes was detected in both the CD4 and CD8 compartments. Compared with primary, the secondary response was weaker and peaked at day 5, not 15.

By 5'RACE template switching, TCR cDNA was produced, with a universal primer site and UMIs added in the process. TCRdb re-derived calls from the 5' RACE reads in MiXCR, one entry per CDR3 protein. The repertoire includes about 340,000 distinct CDR3 sequences, about 9.5% of them detected once, and more than 15% sits in the top ten. In germline, CDR1 is MDHEN, CDR2 SYDVKM. Trimming took 5 bases from V and 3 from J, leaving 8 bases between them. The CDR3 length is 12 residues. The specimen comprised PBMCs, sampled on the day of the first yellow fever vaccination. This receptor was identified in a man between 18 and 35 years old who received the YFV17D yellow fever vaccine. V and J are TRBV28 and TRBJ2-7; a weak D match, TRBD1 (5 bases). Here the CDR3 DNA reads TGTGCCAGCAGTGTGACAGTCTACGAGCAGTACTTC. This gives the protein CASSVTVYEQYF.